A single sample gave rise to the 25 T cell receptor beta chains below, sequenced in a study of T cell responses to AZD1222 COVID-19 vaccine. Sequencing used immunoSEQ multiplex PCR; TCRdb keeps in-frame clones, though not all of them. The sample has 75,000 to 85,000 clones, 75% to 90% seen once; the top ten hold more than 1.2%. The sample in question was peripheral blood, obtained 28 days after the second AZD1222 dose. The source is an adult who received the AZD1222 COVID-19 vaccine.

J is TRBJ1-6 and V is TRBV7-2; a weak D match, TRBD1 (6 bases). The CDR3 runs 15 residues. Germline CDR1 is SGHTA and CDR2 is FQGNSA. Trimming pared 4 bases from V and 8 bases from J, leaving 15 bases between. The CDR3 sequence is CASSYEATGDSPLHF. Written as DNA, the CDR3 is TGTGCCAGCAGCTACGAGGCGACAGGCGATTCACCCCTCCACTTT. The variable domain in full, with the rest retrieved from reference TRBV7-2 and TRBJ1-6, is GAGVSQSPSNKVTEKGKDVELRCDPISGHTALYWYRQSLGQGLEFLIYFQGNSAPDKSGLPSDRFSAERTGGSVSTLTIQRTQQEDSAVYLCASSYEATGDSPLHFGNGTRLTVT.

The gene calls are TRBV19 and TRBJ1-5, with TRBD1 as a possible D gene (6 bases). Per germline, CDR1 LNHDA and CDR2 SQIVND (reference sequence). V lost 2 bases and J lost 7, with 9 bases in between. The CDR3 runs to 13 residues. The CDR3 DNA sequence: TGTGCCAGTAGTATACAGGGGAGGCAGCCCCAGCATTTT. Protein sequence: CASSIQGRQPQHF.

The CDR3 reads CASSDSRGTDPFF. The CDR3 nucleotides are TGTGCCAGCAGTGACTCGAGGGGGACAGACCCTTTCTTT. The J gene is TRBJ1-1, the V gene TRBV6-4; 7 bases are a match to TRBD1. Germline V gene lookup returns CDR1 MRHNA and CDR2 SNTAGT. V shed 0 bases and J 12 bases; nucleotides not matched to a gene: 7. CDR3 length equals 13 residues.

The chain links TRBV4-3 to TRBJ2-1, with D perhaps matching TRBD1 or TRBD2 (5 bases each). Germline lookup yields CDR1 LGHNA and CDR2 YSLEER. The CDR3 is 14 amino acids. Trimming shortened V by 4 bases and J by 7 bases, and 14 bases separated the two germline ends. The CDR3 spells CASSPRGEGNEQFF. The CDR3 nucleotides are TGCGCCAGCAGCCCGAGGGGAGAAGGGAATGAGCAGTTCTTC.

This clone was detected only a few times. The CDR3 DNA sequence: TGTGCCAGCAGTGGACAGGGCTTACAGTCCTATAATTCACCCCTCCACTTT. Its protein product is CASSGQGLQSYNSPLHF. The J gene is TRBJ1-6, the V gene TRBV6-1; 7 bases are shared with TRBD1. Germline V gene sequence: CDR1 MNHNS, CDR2 SASEGT. This CDR3 spans 17 amino acids. V was clipped by 4 bases and J by 1 base; unmatched bases: 7.

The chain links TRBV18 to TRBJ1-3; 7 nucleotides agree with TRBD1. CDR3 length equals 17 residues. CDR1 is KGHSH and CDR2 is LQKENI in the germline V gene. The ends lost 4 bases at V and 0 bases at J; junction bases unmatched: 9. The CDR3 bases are TGTGCCAGCTCACGCCTCTCGTGGGACAGCTCTGGAAACACCATATATTTT. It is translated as CASSRLSWDSSGNTIYF.

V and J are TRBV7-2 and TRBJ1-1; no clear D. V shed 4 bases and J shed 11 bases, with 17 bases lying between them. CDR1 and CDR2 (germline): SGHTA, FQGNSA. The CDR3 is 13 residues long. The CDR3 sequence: CASSSQVEGVAFF. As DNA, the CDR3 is TGTGCCAGCAGCTCTCAGGTTGAGGGTGTGGCTTTCTTT.

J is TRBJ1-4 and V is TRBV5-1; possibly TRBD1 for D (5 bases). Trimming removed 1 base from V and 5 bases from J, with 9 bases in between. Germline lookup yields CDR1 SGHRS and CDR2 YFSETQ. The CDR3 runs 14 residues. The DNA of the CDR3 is TGCGCCAGCAGCTTGACGCAGGGAAATGAAAAACTGTTTTTT. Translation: CASSLTQGNEKLFF.

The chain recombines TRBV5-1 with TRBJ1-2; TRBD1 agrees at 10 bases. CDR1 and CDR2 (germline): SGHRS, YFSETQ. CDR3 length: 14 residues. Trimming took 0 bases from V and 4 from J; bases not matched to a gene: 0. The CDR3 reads CASSLGQGAYGYTF. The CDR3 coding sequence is TGCGCCAGCAGCTTGGGACAGGGGGCCTATGGCTACACCTTC.

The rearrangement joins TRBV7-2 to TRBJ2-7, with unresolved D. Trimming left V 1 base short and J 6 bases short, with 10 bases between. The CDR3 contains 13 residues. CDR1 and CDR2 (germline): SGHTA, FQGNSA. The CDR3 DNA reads TGTGCCAGCAGCTTAGTGCGTCAGGCCGAGCAGTACTTC. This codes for CASSLVRQAEQYF.

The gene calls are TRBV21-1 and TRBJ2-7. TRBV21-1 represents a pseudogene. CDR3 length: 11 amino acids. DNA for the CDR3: TGTGCCAGCACCGCCACCTACGAGCAGTACTTC. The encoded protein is CASTATYEQYF.

The CDR3 DNA reads as TGTGCCAGCAGCACCGGACTAGCAGATACGCAGTATTTT. Residues: CASSTGLADTQYF. The J gene is TRBJ2-3, the V gene TRBV12-3 or TRBV12-4, with 7 bases matching TRBD2. This CDR3 contains 13 residues. The trim removed 6 bases at V and 4 bases at J, leaving 4 bases unmatched.

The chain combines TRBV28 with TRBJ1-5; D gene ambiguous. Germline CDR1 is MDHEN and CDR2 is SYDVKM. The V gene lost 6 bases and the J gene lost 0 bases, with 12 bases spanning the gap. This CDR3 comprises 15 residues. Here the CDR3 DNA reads TGTGCCAGCAGGGTGTCCAGAAATAGCAATCAGCCCCAGCATTTT. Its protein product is CASRVSRNSNQPQHF. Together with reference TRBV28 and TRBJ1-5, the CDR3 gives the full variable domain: DVKVTQSSRYLVKRTGEKVFLECVQDMDHENMFWYRQDPGLGLRLIYFSYDVKMKEKGDIPEGYSVSREKKERFSLILESASTNQTSMYLCASRVSRNSNQPQHFGDGTRLSIL.

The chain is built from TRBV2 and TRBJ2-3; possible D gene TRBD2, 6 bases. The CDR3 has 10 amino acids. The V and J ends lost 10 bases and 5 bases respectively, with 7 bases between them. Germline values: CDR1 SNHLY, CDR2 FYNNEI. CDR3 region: CATGGDTQYF. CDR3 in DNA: TGTGCCACCGGGGGAGATACGCAGTATTTT.

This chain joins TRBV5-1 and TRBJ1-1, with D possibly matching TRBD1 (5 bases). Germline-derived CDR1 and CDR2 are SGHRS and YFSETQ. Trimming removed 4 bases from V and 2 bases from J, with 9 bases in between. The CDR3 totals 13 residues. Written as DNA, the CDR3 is TGCGCCAGCAGCGTGACAGTAAACACTGAAGCTTTCTTT. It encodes CASSVTVNTEAFF.

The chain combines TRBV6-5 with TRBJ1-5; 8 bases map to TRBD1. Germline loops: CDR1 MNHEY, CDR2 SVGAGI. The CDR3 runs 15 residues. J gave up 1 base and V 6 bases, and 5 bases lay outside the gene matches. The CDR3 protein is CASRVDRVSNQPQHF. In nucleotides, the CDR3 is TGTGCCAGCAGGGTGGACAGGGTCAGCAATCAGCCCCAGCATTTT.

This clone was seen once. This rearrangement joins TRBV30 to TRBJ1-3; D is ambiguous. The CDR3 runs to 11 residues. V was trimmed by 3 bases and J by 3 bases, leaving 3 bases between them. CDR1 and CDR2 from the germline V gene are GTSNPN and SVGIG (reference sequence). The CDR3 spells CAWRFGNTIYF. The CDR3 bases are TGTGCCTGGAGATTTGGAAACACCATATATTTT.

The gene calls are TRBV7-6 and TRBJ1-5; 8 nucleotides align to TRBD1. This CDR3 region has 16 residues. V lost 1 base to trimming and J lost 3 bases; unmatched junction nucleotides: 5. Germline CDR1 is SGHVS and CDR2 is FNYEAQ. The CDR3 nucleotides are TGTGCCAGCAGCTTAGATCAGGGGGCTAACAATCAGCCCCAGCATTTT. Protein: CASSLDQGANNQPQHF. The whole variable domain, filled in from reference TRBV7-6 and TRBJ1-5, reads GAGVSQSPRYKVTKRGQDVALRCDPISGHVSLYWYRQALGQGPEFLTYFNYEAQQDKSGLPNDRFSAERPEGSISTLTIQRTEQRDSAMYRCASSLDQGANNQPQHFGDGTRLSIL.

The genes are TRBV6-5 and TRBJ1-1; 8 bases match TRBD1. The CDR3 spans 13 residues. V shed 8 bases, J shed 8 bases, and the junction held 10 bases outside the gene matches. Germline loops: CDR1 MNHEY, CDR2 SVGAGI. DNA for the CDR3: TGTGCCAGCGACCGAGGAGGGGACAGGGAAGCTTTCTTT. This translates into CASDRGGDREAFF.

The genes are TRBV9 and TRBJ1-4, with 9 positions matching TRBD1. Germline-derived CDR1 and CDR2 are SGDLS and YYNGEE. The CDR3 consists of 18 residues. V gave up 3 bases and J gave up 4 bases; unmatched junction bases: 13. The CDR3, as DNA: TGTGCCAGCAGCGCTTCCGGGACAGGGTACGGTTTTAATGAAAAACTGTTTTTT. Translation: CASSASGTGYGFNEKLFF.

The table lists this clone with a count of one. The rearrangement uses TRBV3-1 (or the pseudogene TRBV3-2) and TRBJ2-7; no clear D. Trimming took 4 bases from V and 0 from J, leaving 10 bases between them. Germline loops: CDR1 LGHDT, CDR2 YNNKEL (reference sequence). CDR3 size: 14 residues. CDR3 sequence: CASSLQQNSYEQYF. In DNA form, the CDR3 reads TGTGCCAGCAGCCTTCAGCAGAACTCCTACGAGCAGTACTTC.

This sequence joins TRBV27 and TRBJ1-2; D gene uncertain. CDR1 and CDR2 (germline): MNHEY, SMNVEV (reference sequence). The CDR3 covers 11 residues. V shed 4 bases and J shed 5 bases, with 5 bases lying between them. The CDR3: CASSSGYGYTF. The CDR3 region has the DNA TGTGCCAGCAGTTCCGGGTATGGCTACACCTTC.

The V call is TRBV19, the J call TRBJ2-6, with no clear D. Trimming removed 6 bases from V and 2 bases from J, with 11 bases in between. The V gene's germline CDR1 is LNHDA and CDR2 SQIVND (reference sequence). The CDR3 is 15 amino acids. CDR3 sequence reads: CASRAFEAGANVLTF. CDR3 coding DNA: TGTGCCAGTAGGGCGTTCGAGGCTGGGGCCAACGTCCTGACTTTC.

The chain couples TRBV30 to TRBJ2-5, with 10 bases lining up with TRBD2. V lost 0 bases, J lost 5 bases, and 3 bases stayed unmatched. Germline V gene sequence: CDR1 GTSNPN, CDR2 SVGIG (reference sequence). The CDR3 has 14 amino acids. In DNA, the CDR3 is TGTGCCTGGAGTGTACTAGCGGGGAGCGAGACCCAGTACTTC. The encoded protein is CAWSVLAGSETQYF. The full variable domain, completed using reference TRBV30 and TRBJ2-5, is SQTIHQWPATLVQPVGSPLSLECTVEGTSNPNLYWYRQAAGRGLQLLFYSVGIGQISSEVPQNLSASRPQDRQFILSSKKLLLSDSGFYLCAWSVLAGSETQYFGPGTRLLVL.

CDR3 sequence reads: CASSYSLALMNTEAFF. CDR3 in DNA: TGTGCCAGCAGTTACTCTCTAGCCCTAATGAACACTGAAGCTTTCTTT. The rearrangement links TRBV6-2 or TRBV6-3 to TRBJ1-1; D is uncertain. V was cut by 0 bases and J by 0 bases, with 11 bases left in between. This CDR3 has 16 residues. Germline CDR1 and CDR2: MNHEY and SVGEGT.